These 23 T cell receptor beta chains originate from one sample sequenced in a study of CD8 T cells in Susac syndrome. RNA in amounts of roughly 0.45 to 1 ug was reverse transcribed with random hexamers. TCRdb used MiXCR to reprocess the immunoSEQ multiplex PCR reads, holding one entry per CDR3 protein. The table has some 110,000 distinct CDR3 sequences, 85% to 95% seen once. Sequenced input: CD4+ T cells from PBMCs. The receptors here all came from a human donor with multiple sclerosis.

The chain has TRBV2 and TRBJ1-3, with 8 positions matching TRBD1. The CDR3 has 14 residues. Per the germline V gene, CDR1 is SNHLY and CDR2 is FYNNEI. Trimming at V came to 11 bases and at J to 0 bases, leaving 6 bases not matched to a gene. The CDR3 here is CALRGPSSGNTIYF. The CDR3 nucleotides read TGTGCCCTCAGGGGGCCGAGCTCTGGAAACACCATATATTTT. The whole variable domain, filled in from reference TRBV2 and TRBJ1-3, reads EPEVTQTPSHQVTQMGQEVILRCVPISNHLYFYWYRQILGQKVEFLVSFYNNEISEKSEIFDDQFSVERPDGSNFTLKIRSTKLEDSAMYFCALRGPSSGNTIYFGEGSWLTVV.

The V and J genes are TRBV20-1 and TRBJ1-2; D is undetermined. This CDR3 is built from 12 residues. From germline, CDR1 is DFQATT and CDR2 SNEGSKA (reference sequence). Deletions cut 0 bases from V and 7 bases from J, with 9 bases between. This chain's CDR3 is CSARDRGSGYTF. The CDR3 DNA is TGCAGTGCTAGAGATCGGGGATCTGGCTACACCTTC.

The chain uses TRBV7-8 and TRBJ2-1; 9 nucleotides match TRBD1. The CDR3 extends over 14 amino acids. Losses at the gene ends were 6 bases for V and 7 bases for J; bases not matched to a gene: 7. Per the germline V gene, CDR1 is SGHVS and CDR2 is FQNEAQ. CDR3 amino acids: CASSSGTGFNEQFF. The CDR3 DNA is TGTGCCAGCAGTTCCGGGACAGGGTTTAATGAGCAGTTCTTC.

The rearrangement joins TRBV12-3 or TRBV12-4 to TRBJ2-5; TRBD1 agrees at 10 bases. The CDR3 length is 13 residues. The junction had 8 bases not matched to a gene; V was cut back by 6 bases and J by 10 bases. The CDR3: CASRPGQGGGQYF. CDR3 nucleotides: TGTGCCAGCAGACCTGGACAGGGGGGAGGCCAGTACTTC.

This clonotype appeared once. The chain combines TRBV12-3 or TRBV12-4 with TRBJ2-6; D is undetermined. The germline V and J ends were trimmed by 8 bases and 0 bases, with 5 bases remaining between them. This CDR3 is built from 13 residues. The CDR3 DNA reads as TGTGCCAGCGCGGTCTCTGGGGCCAACGTCCTGACTTTC. It yields the protein CASAVSGANVLTF.

V usage is TRBV2 and J usage is TRBJ1-2; unclear D gene. The V gene lost 4 bases and the J gene lost 0 bases, with 6 bases spanning the gap. This CDR3 region has 13 residues. The germline CDR1 and CDR2 sequences are SNHLY and FYNNEI. The chain's CDR3 is CASSADANYGYTF. The CDR3 coding sequence is TGTGCCAGCAGTGCTGACGCTAACTATGGCTACACCTTC.

This clonotype has a single count. The chain recombines TRBV6-5 with TRBJ2-7; 8 nucleotides align to TRBD1. CDR1 MNHEY and CDR2 SVGAGI come from the germline V gene. V lost 2 bases to trimming and J lost 2 bases; unmatched junction nucleotides: 2. The CDR3 is made up of 14 amino acids. The CDR3 nucleotides read TGTGCCAGCAGTTACGGGACAGGAGCCTACGAGCAGTACTTC. It is translated as CASSYGTGAYEQYF.

The rearrangement joins TRBV3-1 to TRBJ1-1; the match to TRBD1 covers 8 bases. Trimming took 6 bases from V and 5 from J; bases not matched to a gene: 11. The CDR3 spans 15 residues. Germline values: CDR1 LGHDT, CDR2 YNNKEL (reference sequence). The CDR3 DNA reads as TGTGCCAGCAGTCGAGGGACAGGACTAGAAACTGAAGCTTTCTTT. It encodes CASSRGTGLETEAFF.

V usage is TRBV7-2 and J usage is TRBJ1-2; the D gene is possibly TRBD1 (6 bases). Germline V gives CDR1 SGHTA, CDR2 FQGNSA. Trimming cost V 1 base and J 8 bases, with 8 bases left between them. There are 12 residues in the CDR3. CDR3 in DNA: TGTGCCAGCAGCTTAGTCGGGGGCGGCTACACCTTC. Translating gives CASSLVGGGYTF.

J is TRBJ2-5 and V is TRBV12-3 or TRBV12-4, with D maybe TRBD2 (5 bases). V dropped 3 bases and J dropped 5 bases, with 16 bases sitting between them. There are 15 residues in the CDR3. CDR3 residues: CASSFGPSSRETQYF. The DNA of the CDR3 is TGTGCCAGCAGTTTCGGCCCTAGCTCGCGGGAGACCCAGTACTTC.

The chain links TRBV9 to TRBJ1-2; D unclear. The CDR3 length is 10 residues. The germline V gene has CDR1 SGDLS and CDR2 YYNGEE. V was pared by 4 bases and J by 8 bases, with 6 bases between. In DNA form, the CDR3 reads TGTGCCAGCAGCACACCAGGCTACACCTTC. Its protein product is CASSTPGYTF.

The rearrangement links TRBV7-2 to TRBJ2-7, with D hard to call. CDR1 and CDR2 (germline): SGHTA, FQGNSA. The CDR3 runs to 13 residues. Trimming removed 6 bases from V and 7 bases from J, with 16 bases in between. The CDR3 sequence: CASSKRHLREQYF. CDR3 DNA: TGTGCCAGCAGTAAAAGACACCTTCGGGAGCAGTACTTC.

CDR3 bases: TGTGCCAGCAGTACGATCAGAAGCCGGACTGAAGCTTTCTTT. It codes for CASSTIRSRTEAFF. V and J are TRBV28 and TRBJ1-1; D is unclear. CDR3 length equals 14 residues. Per the germline V gene, CDR1 is MDHEN and CDR2 is SYDVKM. V lost 5 bases, J lost 5 bases, and 15 bases lay in between. Looking up the rest from reference TRBV28 and TRBJ1-1 gives the full variable domain: DVKVTQSSRYLVKRTGEKVFLECVQDMDHENMFWYRQDPGLGLRLIYFSYDVKMKEKGDIPEGYSVSREKKERFSLILESASTNQTSMYLCASSTIRSRTEAFFGQGTRLTVV.

The chain recombines TRBV5-1 with TRBJ1-2; D gene ambiguous. Germline-derived CDR1 and CDR2 are SGHRS and YFSETQ. This CDR3 spans 13 amino acids. Trimming cost V 4 bases and J 6 bases, with 13 bases left between them. In DNA, the CDR3 is TGCGCCAGCAGCCCGCTCCAGGCCCATGGCTACACCTTC. The encoded protein is CASSPLQAHGYTF. Filled out from reference TRBV5-1 and TRBJ1-2, the complete variable domain reads KAGVTQTPRYLIKTRGQQVTLSCSPISGHRSVSWYQQTPGQGLQFLFEYFSETQRNKGNFPGRFSGRQFSNSRSEMNVSTLELGDSALYLCASSPLQAHGYTFGSGTRLTVV.

A single count supports this clonotype. The V and J genes are TRBV20-1 and TRBJ1-2; TRBD1 matches at 8 bases. Germline V CDR1 and CDR2: DFQATT, SNEGSKA (reference sequence). This CDR3 spans 13 amino acids. The CDR3 protein is CLGSGDRGHGYTF. The CDR3 region has the DNA TGCCTCGGGTCCGGAGACAGGGGCCATGGCTACACCTTC.

The chain joins TRBV6-5 to TRBJ1-2; D gene unclear. From germline, CDR1 is MNHEY and CDR2 SVGAGI. The CDR3 length is 13 residues. V lost 4 bases and J lost 7, with 13 bases in between. Here the CDR3 reads CASSSDPGSGYTF. CDR3 coding DNA: TGTGCCAGCAGTTCGGACCCTGGATCTGGCTACACCTTC.

The chain couples TRBV20-1 to TRBJ2-7; 8 bases match TRBD1. Looked up from germline, CDR1 is DFQATT and CDR2 is SNEGSKA (reference sequence). The CDR3 covers 14 residues. CDR3 in amino acids: CSYRGRTGKGEQYF. The DNA for the CDR3 is TGCAGCTATCGGGGCAGGACAGGGAAGGGCGAGCAGTACTTC.

This clonotype appeared a few times. The chain couples TRBV10-3 to TRBJ1-2; a weak D match, TRBD1 (5 bases). The V end lost 0 bases, the J end lost 3 bases, and 8 bases lay between the germline ends. The CDR3 sequence is 14 residues long. The germline CDR1 and CDR2 sequences are ENHRY and SYGVKD. As DNA, the CDR3 is TGTGCCATCAGTGAGTCTCGGGGGGACTATGGCTACACCTTC. Protein: CAISESRGDYGYTF.

V is TRBV20-1 and J is TRBJ1-3, with D possibly being TRBD1 (5 bases). CDR1 DFQATT and CDR2 SNEGSKA come from the germline V gene (reference sequence). Trimming shortened V by 3 bases and J by 2 bases, and 11 bases separated the two germline ends. CDR3 size: 14 residues. In DNA form, the CDR3 reads TGCAGTGCTAGTTACGGGGACGCTGGAAACACCATATATTTT. Its translation: CSASYGDAGNTIYF.

This rearrangement joins TRBV5-1 to TRBJ1-1; 8 nucleotides align to TRBD1. The CDR3 has 15 amino acids. V lost 1 base to trimming and J lost 6 bases; unmatched junction nucleotides: 8. Germline loops: CDR1 SGHRS, CDR2 YFSETQ. The CDR3 DNA reads as TGCGCCAGCAGCTTGAGGCCGCAGGGGGCCTCTGAAGCTTTCTTT. Encoded protein: CASSLRPQGASEAFF.

The chain uses TRBV5-1 and TRBJ2-7; the match to TRBD2 covers 8 bases. CDR1 SGHRS and CDR2 YFSETQ come from the germline V gene. This CDR3 region has 15 residues. V was clipped by 5 bases and J by 0 bases; unmatched bases: 7. CDR3 DNA: TGCGCCAGCAGGACGGGGGGGCCGAGCTCCTACGAGCAGTACTTC. Its protein is CASRTGGPSSYEQYF.

CDR3 sequence: CASSLYFSYEQYF. CDR3 coding DNA: TGTGCCAGCAGTTTATATTTCTCCTACGAGCAGTACTTC. This chain links TRBV27 with TRBJ2-7; no firm D call. CDR3 length: 13 residues. The V gene lost 1 base and the J gene lost 0 bases, with 4 bases spanning the gap. Germline CDR1 reads MNHEY; CDR2 reads SMNVEV (reference sequence).

The chain uses TRBV7-3 and TRBJ2-2, with 9 bases identical to TRBD1. With V trimmed by 8 bases and J by 5 bases, 9 bases remained unmatched. The CDR3 sequence is 15 residues long. Germline CDR1 reads SGHTA; CDR2 reads FQGTGA. The DNA for the CDR3 is TGTGCCAGCGGTCCCGGACAGGGGAGAACCGGGGAGCTGTTTTTT. Its translation: CASGPGQGRTGELFF. The complete variable domain, with remaining parts taken from reference TRBV7-3 and TRBJ2-2, reads GAGVSQTPSNKVTEKGKYVELRCDPISGHTALYWYRQSLGQGPEFLIYFQGTGAADDSGLPNDRFFAVRPEGSVSTLKIQRTERGDSAVYLCASGPGQGRTGELFFGEGSRLTVL.